This TCR beta chain was retrieved from a study of spatial heterogeneity in lung cancer. Study-wide results and caveats: Tumor mutation count correlated with how many alpha and beta TCRs expanded intratumorally.

Regarding this clonotype: Its antigen is not identified.

Time point: sample taken at primary tumor resection. J was trimmed by 12 bases and V by 5 bases; bases with no gene match: 15. Per the germline V gene, CDR1 is MNHEY and CDR2 is SVGAGI. The CDR3 is 14 amino acids. TCRdb recomputed calls from the 5' RACE reads with MiXCR, one row per CDR3 protein. The profile shows around 12,000 distinct CDR3 sequences, 5% to 6.5% of them singletons. The TCR sequence derives from a male donor with early-stage non-small cell lung cancer. Material: lung tumor tissue, obtained at surgery. The chain recombines TRBV6-5 with TRBJ1-1; 7 bases line up with TRBD1. The CDR3 loop is CASSKGQAKRDPFF. The CDR3 DNA is TGTGCCAGCAGTAAAGGACAGGCGAAACGGGATCCTTTCTTT.